This passage covers 22 T cell receptor beta chains from one sample sequenced in a study of OX40 agonist ivuxolimab in advanced cancers. Sequencing was performed with immunoSEQ multiplex PCR; in TCRdb, only in-frame clones are kept and a portion is missing. The sample holds 60,000 to 65,000 clones, 84% seen once. The sample in question was CD4+ or CD8+ T cells sorted from blood, obtained in a trial of the OX40 agonist ivuxolimab. The receptor set was obtained from an adult with an advanced solid tumor such as melanoma, head and neck, liver or kidney cancer.

The gene calls are TRBV19 and TRBJ2-5; 10 nucleotides agree with TRBD1. This CDR3 is 15 amino acids long. CDR1 and CDR2 from the germline V gene are LNHDA and SQIVND (reference sequence). V gave up 1 base and J gave up 4 bases; unmatched junction bases: 3. The CDR3 reads CASSIGRTGGETQYF. As DNA, the CDR3 is TGTGCCAGTAGTATAGGTCGGACAGGGGGAGAGACCCAGTACTTC.

The V call is TRBV2, the J call TRBJ2-7; D possibly corresponds to TRBD2 (6 bases). The germline V and J ends were trimmed by 0 bases and 4 bases, with 19 bases remaining between them. The CDR3 loop spans 17 amino acids. Germline V gene sequence: CDR1 SNHLY, CDR2 FYNNEI. The CDR3 here is CASSEAPREAGGYEQYF. For the CDR3, the DNA is TGTGCCAGCAGTGAAGCGCCTCGTGAGGCCGGAGGGTACGAGCAGTACTTC.

The rearrangement uses TRBV5-4 and TRBJ1-4; D is unclear. The CDR3 runs to 14 residues. Trimming shortened V by 1 base and J by 8 bases, and 12 bases separated the two germline ends. Germline V lookup: CDR1 SGHNT, CDR2 YYREEE (reference sequence). The CDR3 is CASSLPGRQEKLFF. The DNA for the CDR3 is TGTGCCAGCAGCTTGCCCGGGCGTCAAGAAAAACTGTTTTTT.

V usage is TRBV7-6 and J usage is TRBJ2-1; D possibly uses TRBD1 or TRBD2 (5 bases each). Trimming took 2 bases from V and 0 from J, leaving 8 bases between them. Germline CDR1 and CDR2: SGHVS and FNYEAQ. This CDR3 comprises 15 residues. The CDR3 region is CASSLTGTSYNEQFF. The CDR3, as DNA: TGTGCCAGCAGCTTAACCGGGACCTCCTACAATGAGCAGTTCTTC.

The gene calls are TRBV6-5 and TRBJ1-1, with TRBD1 identical over 8 bases. Germline V CDR1 and CDR2: MNHEY, SVGAGI. This CDR3 has 12 amino acids. Trimming removed 6 bases from V and 3 bases from J; junction bases left unmatched: 0. CDR3 coding DNA: TGTGCCAGCAGGACAGGGGACACTGAAGCTTTCTTT. Translating it yields CASRTGDTEAFF.

V usage is TRBV5-1 and J usage is TRBJ2-3, with D tentatively TRBD1 or TRBD2 (5 bases each). The CDR3 loop spans 15 amino acids. Germline V gene lookup returns CDR1 SGHRS and CDR2 YFSETQ. Trimming stripped 2 bases from V and 0 bases from J, with 10 bases between. The CDR3 spells CASSFTGRSTDTQYF. In DNA, the CDR3 is TGCGCCAGCAGCTTCACGGGACGGAGCACAGATACGCAGTATTTT.

CDR3 loop: CASREIAGLSYEQYF. As DNA, the CDR3 is TGTGCCAGCAGAGAGATAGCGGGGTTGTCCTACGAGCAGTACTTC. V gene TRBV7-2 combines with J gene TRBJ2-7; 8 bases line up with TRBD2. Looked up from germline, CDR1 is SGHTA and CDR2 is FQGNSA. Losses at the gene ends were 6 bases for V and 1 base for J; bases not matched to a gene: 8. CDR3 length: 15 residues.

The J gene is TRBJ2-5, the V gene TRBV7-2, with D possibly being TRBD2 (7 bases). Trimming stripped 4 bases from V and 5 bases from J, with 14 bases between. Per the germline V gene, CDR1 is SGHTA and CDR2 is FQGNSA. This CDR3 region has 14 residues. As DNA, the CDR3 is TGTGCCAGCAGCTGGGGGGGCAGGGAGGAGACCCAGTACTTC. Protein sequence: CASSWGGREETQYF.

This chain joins TRBV27 and TRBJ1-5; a possible D gene is TRBD1 (6 bases). There are 14 residues in the CDR3. Germline assignment: CDR1 MNHEY and CDR2 SMNVEV (reference sequence). The ends were cut back, 5 bases at V and 5 bases at J, with 13 bases in the middle. As DNA, the CDR3 is TGTGCCAGCAGTCGGGGGCTCAGTGATCAGCCCCAGCATTTT. Its translation: CASSRGLSDQPQHF.

CDR3 in DNA: TGTGCCAGCAGTACAGGGGGCGCGAACTATGGCTACACCTTC. This codes for CASSTGGANYGYTF. This sequence joins TRBV6-6 and TRBJ1-2, with 9 bases aligning to TRBD1. This CDR3 contains 14 residues. Trimming at V came to 5 bases and at J to 2 bases, leaving 3 bases not matched to a gene. Germline V lookup: CDR1 MNHNY, CDR2 SVGAGI (reference sequence).

Points on this clone: Within the sample, other DNA sequences also encode this same CDR3. The V and J genes are TRBV30 and TRBJ1-3; TRBD1 is a possible D gene (5 bases). V was clipped by 2 bases and J by 0 bases, with 11 bases between them. The CDR3 totals 15 residues. CDR1 and CDR2 from the germline V gene are GTSNPN and SVGIG (reference sequence). The CDR3 loop is CAWSRDSFSGNTIYF. The CDR3 DNA follows: TGTGCCTGGAGTAGGGACTCCTTCTCTGGAAACACCATATATTTT.

The V and J genes are TRBV11-2 and TRBJ2-5, with TRBD2 matching over 8 bases. Judging by the DNA end, TRBJ2-7 fits better; the J call may be wrong. CDR3 length: 13 amino acids. Per the germline V gene, CDR1 is SGHAT and CDR2 is FQNNGV. CDR3 in DNA: TGTGCCAGCGGAAACGGGGGGGAGTACGAGCAGTACTTC. Protein sequence: CASGNGGEYEQYF.

The genes are TRBV7-3 and TRBJ2-1; no clear D. The CDR3 consists of 13 residues. Germline V gene sequence: CDR1 SGHTA, CDR2 FQGTGA. The V gene lost 5 bases and the J gene lost 10 bases, with 15 bases spanning the gap. CDR3 nucleotides: TGTGCCAGCAGCGACACCCGACTCGACGAGCAGTTCTTC. This codes for CASSDTRLDEQFF.

The V and J genes are TRBV9 and TRBJ1-1; D gene ambiguous. Germline V lookup: CDR1 SGDLS, CDR2 YYNGEE. The CDR3 extends over 13 amino acids. Trimming stripped 1 base from V and 4 bases from J, with 8 bases between. The CDR3 DNA reads as TGTGCCAGCAGCGTATCCGGAAGCACTGAAGCTTTCTTT. Residues: CASSVSGSTEAFF.

The V gene is TRBV11-2, the J gene TRBJ1-3; no definite D call. CDR3 length: 15 amino acids. Trimming shortened V by 5 bases and J by 3 bases, and 14 bases separated the two germline ends. CDR1 is SGHAT, CDR2 FQNNGV, per germline. In DNA, the CDR3 is TGTGCCAGCAGCCGTGCAGAACTCTTTGGAAACACCATATATTTT. It translates to CASSRAELFGNTIYF.

Concerning this clone itself: A much larger clone differs from this one at a single base, so this may be a read error. The rearrangement uses TRBV7-3 and TRBJ2-7; TRBD1 matches 10 bases. The germline V gene has CDR1 SGHTA and CDR2 FQGTGA. The CDR3 extends over 14 amino acids. V shed 4 bases, J shed 3 bases, and the junction held 3 bases outside the gene matches. DNA for the CDR3: TGTGCCAGCAGCTCCGGGACAGGGGTCTACGAGCAGTACTTC. As protein: CASSSGTGVYEQYF.

The table lists this clone with a count of one. The genes are TRBV27 and TRBJ1-1; no definite D call. V lost 5 bases, J lost 1 base, and 20 bases lay in between. This CDR3 region has 17 residues. Germline V gene data show CDR1 as MNHEY and CDR2 as SMNVEV (reference sequence). CDR3: CASSNGPGRVGNTEAFF. Here the CDR3 DNA reads TGTGCCAGCAGTAACGGGCCCGGGAGGGTTGGGAACACTGAAGCTTTCTTT.

The V call is TRBV7-3, the J call TRBJ2-2; 8 bases agree with TRBD1. V lost 5 bases to trimming and J lost 4 bases; unmatched junction nucleotides: 3. CDR1 and CDR2 from the germline V gene are SGHTA and FQGTGA. The CDR3 covers 14 residues. DNA for the CDR3: TGTGCCAGCAGCCTAGACAGGGGCACCGGGGAGCTGTTTTTT. Its protein is CASSLDRGTGELFF.

J is TRBJ1-1 and V is TRBV7-8, with TRBD1 as a possible D gene (6 bases). The V and J ends lost 4 bases and 2 bases respectively, with 11 bases between them. The CDR3 loop spans 14 amino acids. The germline CDR1 and CDR2 sequences are SGHVS and FQNEAQ. Here the CDR3 DNA reads TGTGCCAGCAGCTCGCAGGGGTTTAACACTGAAGCTTTCTTT. Translated, it gives CASSSQGFNTEAFF.

The V gene is TRBV13, the J gene TRBJ2-3, with 9 bases matching TRBD1. This CDR3 has 16 amino acids. Germline values: CDR1 PRHDT, CDR2 FYEKMQ (reference sequence). The J segment lost 5 bases and the V segment lost 5 bases, leaving 11 bases of the junction unmatched. The CDR3 DNA sequence: TGTGCCAGCAGCCCAATCACAGGGGGCGCGGAAGATACGCAGTATTTT. This gives the protein CASSPITGGAEDTQYF.

The chain carries TRBV5-1 and TRBJ1-2; D call uncertain. The germline CDR1 and CDR2 sequences are SGHRS and YFSETQ. V lost 2 bases and J lost 1, with 21 bases in between. The CDR3 sequence is 18 residues long. Here the CDR3 reads CASSFAARPSLNNYGYTF. The CDR3 DNA reads as TGCGCCAGCAGCTTTGCGGCCAGGCCCTCCTTAAATAACTATGGCTACACCTTC. Supplemented by reference TRBV5-1 and TRBJ1-2, the full variable domain reads KAGVTQTPRYLIKTRGQQVTLSCSPISGHRSVSWYQQTPGQGLQFLFEYFSETQRNKGNFPGRFSGRQFSNSRSEMNVSTLELGDSALYLCASSFAARPSLNNYGYTFGSGTRLTVV.

The J gene is TRBJ1-2, the V gene TRBV6-6; 7 nucleotides line up with TRBD1. The CDR3 sequence is 13 residues long. The ends lost 6 bases at V and 6 bases at J; junction bases unmatched: 7. In germline, CDR1 is MNHNY, CDR2 SVGAGI (reference sequence). CDR3 amino acids: CASRTDRVHGYTF. In nucleotides, the CDR3 is TGTGCCAGCAGAACCGACAGGGTGCATGGCTACACCTTC.